This T cell receptor beta chain is drawn from a study of sequential checkpoint blockade in melanoma. Study at large: Both treatment sequences were followed by maintenance nivolumab.

The CDR3 consists of 12 residues. Trimming cost V 7 bases and J 8 bases, with 14 bases left between them. Germline values: CDR1 MNHEY, CDR2 SVGAGI. Generated by immunoSEQ multiplex PCR, the TCRdb table keeps only in-frame clones and is missing some. The sample gives 30,000 or so clones, 75% to 90% of which show up once; roughly a fifth is in the top ten. The sample's treatment: randomized to nivolumab then ipilimumab (arm A) or the reverse (arm B). Patients had received no earlier DNA-damaging chemotherapy. This TCR was sampled from a human donor with melanoma. The chain links TRBV6-5 to TRBJ1-2, with D perhaps TRBD1 (5 bases). This specimen was CD8+ T cells sorted from blood (inferred from file names), taken from a patient given nivolumab and ipilimumab in sequence. CDR3 protein: CASTHGAEGYTF. In DNA form, the CDR3 reads TGTGCCAGCACCCATGGGGCGGAGGGCTACACCTTC.